A selection of T cell receptor beta chains follows, all from one sample in a study of blood T cell repertoires in COVID-19. The protocol was immunoSEQ multiplex PCR, while the TCRdb copy is restricted to in-frame clones and leaves out a portion. The data hold more than 150,000 clones, with approximately 86% observed a single time. The sample comprised peripheral blood. The source is a man between 45 and 60 years old with active or convalescent COVID-19. The CDR3 runs from the conserved cysteine through the conserved F or W. D genes are given only for firm matches. Size is stated for part of the rows, as once, few or many counts, or as a class when the clone is expanded.

>TRBV4-3|TRBJ1-2|15|.|.
CASSRSPGYNYGYTF
TGCGCCAGCAGCCGATCTCCAGGGTATAACTATGGCTACACCTTC
>TRBV3-1/TRBV3-2|TRBJ1-1|15|.|.
CASSPDSGGDTEAFF
TGTGCCAGCAGCCCCGATTCTGGGGGGGACACTGAAGCTTTCTTT
>TRBV7-7|TRBJ1-4|15|.|.
CASSLAAGNNEKLFF
TGTGCTAGCAGCTTAGCTGCGGGAAATAATGAAAAACTGTTTTTT
>TRBV5-4|TRBJ2-1|17|TRBD2|.
CASSAPGLAGVANEQFF
TGTGCCAGCAGCGCCCCGGGACTAGCGGGAGTAGCCAATGAGCAGTTCTTC
>TRBV7-7|TRBJ2-3|15|TRBD2|.
CASSLASGGTDTQYF
TGTGCTAGCAGCTTAGCGAGCGGGGGGACAGATACGCAGTATTTT
>TRBV2|TRBJ2-3|13|.|.
CASAGTFTDTQYF
TGTGCCAGCGCCGGGACTTTCACAGATACGCAGTATTTT
>TRBV6-5|TRBJ2-1|15|TRBD2|once
CASSYTSGRLGEQFF
TGTGCCAGCAGTTACACGAGCGGGAGGCTAGGGGAGCAGTTCTTC
>TRBV6-2/TRBV6-3|TRBJ2-5|14|TRBD2|.
CASSPGLAGETQYF
TGTGCCAGCAGCCCGGGACTAGCGGGCGAGACCCAGTACTTC
>TRBV27|TRBJ2-7|15|TRBD2|.
CASRPAGGGSYEQYF
TGTGCCAGCAGGCCAGCGGGAGGGGGATCCTACGAGCAGTACTTC
>TRBV3-1/TRBV3-2|TRBJ1-1|14|TRBD1|.
CASSPETGETEAFF
TGTGCCAGCAGCCCAGAGACAGGGGAAACTGAAGCTTTCTTT
>TRBV7-8|TRBJ2-2|14|TRBD2|.
CASSLERGPGELFF
TGTGCCAGCAGCTTAGAGCGGGGCCCCGGGGAGCTGTTTTTT
>TRBV19|TRBJ1-1|14|.|few
CATRWGGLETEAFF
TGTGCCACCCGATGGGGGGGGCTGGAAACTGAAGCTTTCTTT
>TRBV4-2|TRBJ2-2|14|TRBD1|.
CATGQGAGTGELFF
TGTGCCACGGGACAGGGGGCGGGAACCGGGGAGCTGTTTTTT
>TRBV16|TRBJ2-2|14|.|.
CASSQFGDTGELFF
TGTGCCAGCAGCCAATTCGGTGACACCGGGGAGCTGTTTTTT
>TRBV7-9|TRBJ2-2|13|.|.
CASSPSRTGELFF
TGTGCCAGCAGCCCCAGTCGCACCGGGGAGCTGTTTTTT
>TRBV4-1|TRBJ2-4|17|.|.
CASRLTREWEPKNIQYF
TGCGCCAGCAGGCTAACGCGGGAATGGGAGCCCAAAAACATTCAGTACTTC
>TRBV5-1|TRBJ1-2|15|TRBD1|.
CASSTWATGGYGYTF
TGCGCCAGCAGCACTTGGGCGACAGGGGGCTATGGCTACACCTTC
>TRBV4-3|TRBJ1-2|15|.|.
CASSQEQGWGYGYTF
TGCGCCAGCAGCCAAGAACAGGGTTGGGGGTATGGCTACACCTTC
>TRBV18|TRBJ2-1|15|TRBD2|.
CASSPPGGGSIEQFF
TGTGCCAGCTCACCACCGGGCGGGGGGTCCATTGAGCAGTTCTTC
>TRBV24-1|TRBJ1-4|14|.|.
CATSGGQTNEKLFF
TGTGCCACCAGTGGAGGACAGACTAATGAAAAACTGTTTTTT
>TRBV11-2|TRBJ2-2|13|.|.
CASQQGNTGELFF
TGTGCCAGCCAACAGGGAAACACCGGGGAGCTGTTTTTT
>TRBV7-9|TRBJ1-2|15|TRBD1|.
CASSQDRGGLYGYTF
TGTGCCAGCAGCCAAGACAGGGGAGGCCTCTATGGCTACACCTTC
>TRBV11-3|TRBJ1-5|17|TRBD1|.
CASSLDVRTGSNQPQHF
TGTGCCAGCAGCTTAGATGTCCGGACAGGGAGCAATCAGCCCCAGCATTTT
>TRBV7-2|TRBJ2-7|14|.|.
CASTPVASTYEQYF
TGTGCCAGCACCCCGGTAGCGTCCACCTACGAGCAGTACTTC